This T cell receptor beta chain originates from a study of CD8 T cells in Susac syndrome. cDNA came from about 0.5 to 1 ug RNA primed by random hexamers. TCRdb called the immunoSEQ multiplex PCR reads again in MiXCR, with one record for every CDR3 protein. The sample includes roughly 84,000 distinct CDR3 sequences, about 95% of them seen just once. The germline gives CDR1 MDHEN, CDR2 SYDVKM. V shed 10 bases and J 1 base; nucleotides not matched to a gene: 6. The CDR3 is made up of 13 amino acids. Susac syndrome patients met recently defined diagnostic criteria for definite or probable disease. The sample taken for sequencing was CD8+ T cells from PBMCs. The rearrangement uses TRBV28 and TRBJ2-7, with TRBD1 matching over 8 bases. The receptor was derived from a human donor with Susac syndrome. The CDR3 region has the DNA TGTGCCACCAATCGACAGGGGTCCTACGAGCAGTACTTC. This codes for CATNRQGSYEQYF.